This T cell receptor beta chain was documented in a study of T cell clonotyping in hematopoietic cell transplantation. The time point denotes: recipient sample about 28 days before transplant, after cytoreduction. Samples: about 28 days before transplant, then days 30, 100 and 180 after. Comments on this clone: Its matching antigen is unknown.

This CDR3 region has 15 residues. Looked up from germline, CDR1 is MDHEN and CDR2 is SYDVKM. V lost 2 bases, J lost 9 bases, and 7 bases stayed unmatched. Study findings and constraints: Recipient TCR diversity dropped after transplant; expanded clonotypes rose from day 30 to 180.

Profiling relied on immunoSEQ multiplex PCR, and the TCRdb table lists in-frame clones only, not all of them. This repertoire shows roughly 44,000 clones, 75% to 90% found once; its top ten account for less than 3%. Sequencing used peripheral blood mononuclear cells, obtained before stem cell transplant. This chain joins TRBV28 and TRBJ1-6; 7 bases match TRBD1. The receptor was derived from a man aged 55 to 70 with acute myeloid leukemia. Some clones in this sample may be carry-over from other donors' samples. The CDR3 nucleotides are TGTGCCAGCAGTTTACCGGGACAGAGGGTTTCACCCCTCCACTTT. Translation gives CASSLPGQRVSPLHF.